The rows below give T cell receptor beta chains drawn from one sample of a study of control samples from healthy donors and cancer patients. Measured with immunoSEQ multiplex PCR; TCRdb has only the in-frame clones, and not every one. The profile shows about 180,000 clones, around 90% of them singletons. What was sequenced was blood. The source of these receptors is a woman between 45 and 65 years old in good health. CDR3s leave out the opening cysteine and the closing phenylalanine or tryptophan. The order of the fields is V gene, J gene, CDR3 protein.

v_call: TRBV7-9
j_call: TRBJ2-1
cdr3_aa: ASSLGVLSGPQPDEQF

v_call: TRBV28
j_call: TRBJ2-5
cdr3_aa: ASSPGQGWSETQY

v_call: TRBV27
j_call: TRBJ1-5
cdr3_aa: ASSFQGLTGQPQH

v_call: TRBV7-8
j_call: TRBJ1-4
cdr3_aa: ASSFTREAKLF

v_call: TRBV28
j_call: TRBJ1-2
cdr3_aa: ASSSTGTGIGYT

v_call: TRBV6-1
j_call: TRBJ1-3
cdr3_aa: ASSEAQGKGNTIY

v_call: TRBV4-1
j_call: TRBJ2-7
cdr3_aa: ASSPLAAYEQY

v_call: TRBV6-5
j_call: TRBJ1-5
cdr3_aa: ASRPRSFSNQPQH

v_call: TRBV5-4
j_call: TRBJ1-2
cdr3_aa: ASSLDTQNYGYT

v_call: TRBV10-3
j_call: TRBJ1-5
cdr3_aa: ATAQQQYSNQPQH

v_call: TRBV19
j_call: TRBJ2-5
cdr3_aa: ASSNHRTLEETQY

v_call: TRBV19
j_call: TRBJ2-6
cdr3_aa: ASSIWGGGSGANVLT

v_call: TRBV9
j_call: TRBJ1-4
cdr3_aa: ASSGGRYPETNHEKLF

v_call: TRBV3-1/TRBV3-2
j_call: TRBJ1-2
cdr3_aa: ASSQGGGAGGYT

v_call: TRBV25-1
j_call: TRBJ2-2
cdr3_aa: ASSDARGGDTGELF

v_call: TRBV12-3/TRBV12-4
j_call: TRBJ1-1
cdr3_aa: ASTTSANTEAF

v_call: TRBV30
j_call: TRBJ2-1
cdr3_aa: AWSVKRGLTYNEQF

v_call: TRBV19
j_call: TRBJ1-2
cdr3_aa: ASTLRSDRGNGYT

v_call: TRBV13
j_call: TRBJ2-7
cdr3_aa: ASSLGTSSYYEQY

v_call: TRBV19
j_call: TRBJ1-4
cdr3_aa: ASHPRGLPEKLF